What follows describes a single T cell receptor (beta chain). The target antigen is unknown. These data originate in a study of T cell responses to AZD1222 COVID-19 vaccine. The study, taken as a whole, reports: White British donors predominated, females outnumbered males, and clonal diversity was possibly underestimated.

Method: immunoSEQ multiplex PCR; TCRdb's copy keeps in-frame clones and lacks some. Among fewer than 85,000 clones listed, 75% to 90% were seen once. Germline V gene lookup returns CDR1 SEHNR and CDR2 FQNEAQ (reference sequence). The CDR3 has 14 amino acids. Trimming left V 4 bases short and J 4 bases short, with 14 bases between. The sequence was collected from an adult in good health. Sample: peripheral blood, taken on day 0 of AZD1222 vaccination. V usage is TRBV7-9 and J usage is TRBJ2-7; D may be TRBD2 (5 bases). In DNA form, the CDR3 reads TGTGCCAGCAGCTCGGCCGACGAGGGTTACGAGCAGTACTTC. Amino acids: CASSSADEGYEQYF. Combining the CDR3 with reference TRBV7-9 and TRBJ2-7 gives the whole variable domain DTGVSQNPRHKITKRGQNVTFRCDPISEHNRLYWYRQTLGQGPEFLTYFQNEAQLEKSRLLSDRFSAERPKGSFSTLEIQRTEQGDSAMYLCASSSADEGYEQYFGPGTRLTVT.